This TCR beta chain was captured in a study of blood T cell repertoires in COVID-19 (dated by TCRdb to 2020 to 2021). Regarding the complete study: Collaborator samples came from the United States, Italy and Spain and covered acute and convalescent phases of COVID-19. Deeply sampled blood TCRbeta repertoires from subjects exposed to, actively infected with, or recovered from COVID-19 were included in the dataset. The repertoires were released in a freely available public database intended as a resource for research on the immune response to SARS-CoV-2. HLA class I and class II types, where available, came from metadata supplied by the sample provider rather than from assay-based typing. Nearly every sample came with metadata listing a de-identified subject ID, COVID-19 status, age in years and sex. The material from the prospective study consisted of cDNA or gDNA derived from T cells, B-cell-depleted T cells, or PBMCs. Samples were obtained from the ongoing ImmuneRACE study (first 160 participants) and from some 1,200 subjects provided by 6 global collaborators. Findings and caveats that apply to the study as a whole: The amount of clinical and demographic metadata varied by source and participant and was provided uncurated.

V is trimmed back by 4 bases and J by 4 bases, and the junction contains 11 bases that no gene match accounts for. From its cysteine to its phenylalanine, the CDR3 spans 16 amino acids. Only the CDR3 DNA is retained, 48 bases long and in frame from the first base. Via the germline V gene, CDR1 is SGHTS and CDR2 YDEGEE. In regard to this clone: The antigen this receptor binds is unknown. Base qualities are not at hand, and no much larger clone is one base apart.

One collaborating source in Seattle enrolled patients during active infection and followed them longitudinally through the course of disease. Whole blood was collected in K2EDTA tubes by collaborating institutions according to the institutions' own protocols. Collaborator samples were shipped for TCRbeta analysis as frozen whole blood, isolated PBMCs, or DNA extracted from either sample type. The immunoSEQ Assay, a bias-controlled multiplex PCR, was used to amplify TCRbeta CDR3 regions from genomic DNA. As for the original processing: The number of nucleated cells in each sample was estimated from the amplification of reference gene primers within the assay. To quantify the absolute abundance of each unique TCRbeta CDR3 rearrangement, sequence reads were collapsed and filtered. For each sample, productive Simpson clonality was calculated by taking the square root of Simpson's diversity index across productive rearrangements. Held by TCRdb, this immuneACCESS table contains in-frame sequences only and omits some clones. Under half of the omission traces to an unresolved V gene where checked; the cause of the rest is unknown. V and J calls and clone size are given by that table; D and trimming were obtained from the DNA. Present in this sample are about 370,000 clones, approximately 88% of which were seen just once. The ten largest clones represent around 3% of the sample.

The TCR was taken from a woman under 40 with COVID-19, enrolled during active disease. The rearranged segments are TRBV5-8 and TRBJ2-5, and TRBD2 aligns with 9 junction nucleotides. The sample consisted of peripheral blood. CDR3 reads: CASSLTIAGATETQYF. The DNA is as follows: TGTGCCAGCAGCCTAACGATAGCGGGAGCGACAGAGACCCAGTACTTC.